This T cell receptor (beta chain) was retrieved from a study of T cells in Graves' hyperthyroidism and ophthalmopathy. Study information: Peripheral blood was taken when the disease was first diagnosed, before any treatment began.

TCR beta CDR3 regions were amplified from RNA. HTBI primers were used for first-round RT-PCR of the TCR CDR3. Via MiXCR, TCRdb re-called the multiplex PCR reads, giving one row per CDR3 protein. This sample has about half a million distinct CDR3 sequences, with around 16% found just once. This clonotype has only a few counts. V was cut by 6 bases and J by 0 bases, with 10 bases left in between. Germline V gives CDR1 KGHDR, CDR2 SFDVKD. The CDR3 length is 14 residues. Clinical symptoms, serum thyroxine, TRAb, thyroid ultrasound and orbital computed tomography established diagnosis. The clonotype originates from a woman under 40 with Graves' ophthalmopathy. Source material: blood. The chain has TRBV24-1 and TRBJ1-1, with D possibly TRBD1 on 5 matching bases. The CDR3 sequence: CATSSGLMNTEAFF. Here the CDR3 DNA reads TGTGCCACCAGTTCGGGACTGATGAACACTGAAGCTTTCTTT.